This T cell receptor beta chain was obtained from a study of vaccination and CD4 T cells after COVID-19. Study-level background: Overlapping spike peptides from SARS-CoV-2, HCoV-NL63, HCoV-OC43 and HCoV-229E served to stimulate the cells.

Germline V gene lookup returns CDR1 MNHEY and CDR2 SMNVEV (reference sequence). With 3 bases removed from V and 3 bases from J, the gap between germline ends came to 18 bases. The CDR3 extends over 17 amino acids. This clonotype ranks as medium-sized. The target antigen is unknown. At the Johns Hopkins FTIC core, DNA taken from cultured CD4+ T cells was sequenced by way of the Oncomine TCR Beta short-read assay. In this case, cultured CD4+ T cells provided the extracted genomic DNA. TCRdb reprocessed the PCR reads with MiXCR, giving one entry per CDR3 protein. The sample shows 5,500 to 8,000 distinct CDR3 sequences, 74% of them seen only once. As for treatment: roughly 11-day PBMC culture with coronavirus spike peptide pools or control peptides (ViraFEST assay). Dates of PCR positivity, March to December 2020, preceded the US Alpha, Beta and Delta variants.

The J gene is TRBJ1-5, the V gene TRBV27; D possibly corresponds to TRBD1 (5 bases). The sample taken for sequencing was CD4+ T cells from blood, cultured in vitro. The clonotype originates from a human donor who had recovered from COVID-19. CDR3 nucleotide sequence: TGTGCCAGCAGTTTTAACTCCCGGGGCAGGGTCAATCAGCCCCAGCATTTT. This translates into CASSFNSRGRVNQPQHF.